This TCR beta chain was recorded in a study of cytomegalovirus exposure and HLA in healthy donors. As for the study in general: Some 90 million unique TCRs from HLA-typed donors were held in an early data release.

It was with 60 Vbeta and 13 Jbeta primers that the PCR ran. TCRdb's copy holds only in-frame clones and misses some; the assay was immunoSEQ multiplex PCR. This table holds about 130,000 clones, over 75% found once. As for this clone: Antigen specificity is unknown.

CDR3 length equals 11 residues. CDR1 and CDR2 from the germline V gene are SGDLS and YYNGEE. The ends were cut back, 2 bases at V and 5 bases at J, with 2 bases in the middle. Study outcomes and limitations: In vitro assays verified that a few CMV-associated chains recognized CMV antigens specifically.

The receptor was isolated from a man between 18 and 29 years old in good health and CMV-seropositive. The sequenced material came from PBMCs. V usage is TRBV9 and J usage is TRBJ2-1; D gene ambiguous. CDR3 nucleotides: TGTGCCAGCAGCGTCGACAATGAGCAGTTCTTC. It specifies CASSVDNEQFF.